This T cell receptor beta chain was recorded in a study of blood T cell repertoires in COVID-19. Clones were sequenced by immunoSEQ multiplex PCR, and TCRdb holds only the in-frame ones, with some missing. Here the sample spans about 380,000 clones, 88% being singletons. This clone was seen only a few times. The germline gives CDR1 KGHSH, CDR2 LQKENI. This CDR3 is built from 15 residues. Germline trimming cut 3 bases from V and 5 bases from J; bases unmatched to any gene: 5. Sequencing was done on a sample of PBMCs or T cells enriched from blood (not recorded which). The receptor was derived from a woman under 30 who had recovered from COVID-19. V is TRBV18 and J is TRBJ1-4; 8 nucleotides match TRBD1. CDR3 DNA: TGTGCCAGCTCACCCAGGACAGGGAGAAATGAAAAACTGTTTTTT. Protein product: CASSPRTGRNEKLFF.